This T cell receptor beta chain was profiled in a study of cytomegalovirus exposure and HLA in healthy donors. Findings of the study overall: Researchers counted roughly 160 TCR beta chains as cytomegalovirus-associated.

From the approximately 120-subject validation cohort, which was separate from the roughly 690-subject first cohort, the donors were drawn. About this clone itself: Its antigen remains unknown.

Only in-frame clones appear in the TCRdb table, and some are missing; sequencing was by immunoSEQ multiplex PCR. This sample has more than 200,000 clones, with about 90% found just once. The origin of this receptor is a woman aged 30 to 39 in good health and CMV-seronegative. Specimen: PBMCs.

Here the CDR3 DNA reads TGTGCCAGCAGCGACAGGGTCTACGAGCAGTACTTC. Its protein product is CASSDRVYEQYF. This chain uses TRBV5-6 with TRBJ2-7, with TRBD1 identical over 7 bases. Trimming cost V 4 bases and J 3 bases; bases outside gene matches: 1. This CDR3 is built from 12 residues. Germline loops: CDR1 SGHDT, CDR2 YYEEEE.